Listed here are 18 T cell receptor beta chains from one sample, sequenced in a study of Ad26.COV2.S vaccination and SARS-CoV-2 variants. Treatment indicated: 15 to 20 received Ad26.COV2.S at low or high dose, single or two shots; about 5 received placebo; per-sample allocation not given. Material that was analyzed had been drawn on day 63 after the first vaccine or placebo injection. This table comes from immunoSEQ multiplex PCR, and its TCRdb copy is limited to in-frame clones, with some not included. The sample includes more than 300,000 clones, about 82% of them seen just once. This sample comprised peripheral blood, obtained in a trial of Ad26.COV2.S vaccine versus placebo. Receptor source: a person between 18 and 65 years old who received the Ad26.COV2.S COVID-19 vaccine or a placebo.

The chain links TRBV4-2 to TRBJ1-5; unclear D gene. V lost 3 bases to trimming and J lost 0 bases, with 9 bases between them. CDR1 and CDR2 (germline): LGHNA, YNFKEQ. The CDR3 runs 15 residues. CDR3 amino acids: CASSHQRDSNQPQHF. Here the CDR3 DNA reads TGTGCCAGCAGCCATCAAAGGGATAGCAATCAGCCCCAGCATTTT.

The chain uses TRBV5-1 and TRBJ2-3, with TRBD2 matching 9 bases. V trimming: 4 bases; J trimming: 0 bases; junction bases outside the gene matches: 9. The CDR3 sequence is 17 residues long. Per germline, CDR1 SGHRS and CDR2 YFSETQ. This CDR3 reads CASSPGLATYSTDTQYF. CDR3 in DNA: TGCGCCAGCAGCCCCGGACTAGCGACCTATAGCACAGATACGCAGTATTTT. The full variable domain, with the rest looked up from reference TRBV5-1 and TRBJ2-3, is KAGVTQTPRYLIKTRGQQVTLSCSPISGHRSVSWYQQTPGQGLQFLFEYFSETQRNKGNFPGRFSGRQFSNSRSEMNVSTLELGDSALYLCASSPGLATYSTDTQYFGPGTRLTVL.

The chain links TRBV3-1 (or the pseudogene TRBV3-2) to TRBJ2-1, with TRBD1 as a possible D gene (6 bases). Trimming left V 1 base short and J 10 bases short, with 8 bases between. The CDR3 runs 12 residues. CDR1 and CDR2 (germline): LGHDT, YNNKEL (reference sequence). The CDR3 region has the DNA TGTGCCAGCAGCCAAGTAGGACAGGAGCAGTTCTTC. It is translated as CASSQVGQEQFF.

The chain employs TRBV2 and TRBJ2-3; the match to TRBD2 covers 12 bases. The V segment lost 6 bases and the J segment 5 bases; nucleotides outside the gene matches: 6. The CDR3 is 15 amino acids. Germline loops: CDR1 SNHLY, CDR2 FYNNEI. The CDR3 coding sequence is TGTGCCAGCAGAGCTCTAGCGGGGGGGCGAGATACGCAGTATTTT. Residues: CASRALAGGRDTQYF.

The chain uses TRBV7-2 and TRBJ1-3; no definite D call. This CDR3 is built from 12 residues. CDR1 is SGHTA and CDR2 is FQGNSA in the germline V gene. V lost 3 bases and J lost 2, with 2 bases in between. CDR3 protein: CASSFAGNTIYF. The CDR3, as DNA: TGTGCCAGCAGCTTTGCTGGAAACACCATATATTTT.

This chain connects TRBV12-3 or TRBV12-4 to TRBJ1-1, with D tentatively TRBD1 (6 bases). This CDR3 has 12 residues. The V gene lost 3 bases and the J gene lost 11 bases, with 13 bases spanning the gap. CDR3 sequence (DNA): TGTGCCAGCAGTTTGGGGGGCTTTATGGCTTTCTTT. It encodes CASSLGGFMAFF.

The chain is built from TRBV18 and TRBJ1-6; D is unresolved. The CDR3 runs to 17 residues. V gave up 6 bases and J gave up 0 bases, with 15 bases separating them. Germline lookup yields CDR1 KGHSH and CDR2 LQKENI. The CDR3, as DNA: TGTGCCAGCTCTAACCTACAAGTGAGCTCCTATAATTCACCCCTCCACTTT. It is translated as CASSNLQVSSYNSPLHF.

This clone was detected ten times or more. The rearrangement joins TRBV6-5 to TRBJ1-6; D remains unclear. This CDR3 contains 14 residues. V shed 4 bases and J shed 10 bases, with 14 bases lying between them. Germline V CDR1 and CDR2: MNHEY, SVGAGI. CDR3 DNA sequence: TGTGCCAGCAGTTCCCCCCTTTATGGATCACCCCTCCACTTT. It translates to CASSSPLYGSPLHF.

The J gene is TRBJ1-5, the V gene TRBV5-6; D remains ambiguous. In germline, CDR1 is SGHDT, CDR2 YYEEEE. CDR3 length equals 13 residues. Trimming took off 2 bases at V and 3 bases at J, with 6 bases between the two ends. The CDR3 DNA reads TGTGCCAGCAGCTTAGGGATCAATCAGCCCCAGCATTTT. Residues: CASSLGINQPQHF. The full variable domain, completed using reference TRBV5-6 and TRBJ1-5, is DAGVTQSPTHLIKTRGQQVTLRCSPKSGHDTVSWYQQALGQGPQFIFQYYEEEERQRGNFPDRFSGHQFPNYSSELNVNALLLGDSALYLCASSLGINQPQHFGDGTRLSIL.

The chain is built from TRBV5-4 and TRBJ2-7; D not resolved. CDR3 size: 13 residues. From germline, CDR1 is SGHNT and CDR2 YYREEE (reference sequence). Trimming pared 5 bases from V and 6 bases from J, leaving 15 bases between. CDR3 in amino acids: CASSPGTSSEQYF. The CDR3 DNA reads TGTGCCAGCAGTCCCGGCACCTCCAGCGAGCAGTACTTC.

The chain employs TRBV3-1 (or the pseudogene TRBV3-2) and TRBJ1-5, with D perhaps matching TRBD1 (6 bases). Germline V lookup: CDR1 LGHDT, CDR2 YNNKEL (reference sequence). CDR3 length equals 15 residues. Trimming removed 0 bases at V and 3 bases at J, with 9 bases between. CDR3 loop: CASSQDNRANQPQHF. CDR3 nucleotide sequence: TGTGCCAGCAGCCAAGATAACAGGGCCAATCAGCCCCAGCATTTT.

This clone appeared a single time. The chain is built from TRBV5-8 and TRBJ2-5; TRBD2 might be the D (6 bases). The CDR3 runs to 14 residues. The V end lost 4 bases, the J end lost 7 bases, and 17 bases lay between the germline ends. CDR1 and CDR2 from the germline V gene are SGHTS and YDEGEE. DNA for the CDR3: TGTGCCAGCAGCACCGGGAGTTACGGTGGGACCCAGTACTTC. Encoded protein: CASSTGSYGGTQYF.

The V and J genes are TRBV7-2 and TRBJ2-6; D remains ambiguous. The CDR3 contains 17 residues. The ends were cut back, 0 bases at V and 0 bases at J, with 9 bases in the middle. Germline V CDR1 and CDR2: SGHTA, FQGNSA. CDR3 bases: TGTGCCAGCAGCTTAGCGTTCCAGAGCTCTGGGGCCAACGTCCTGACTTTC. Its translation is CASSLAFQSSGANVLTF.

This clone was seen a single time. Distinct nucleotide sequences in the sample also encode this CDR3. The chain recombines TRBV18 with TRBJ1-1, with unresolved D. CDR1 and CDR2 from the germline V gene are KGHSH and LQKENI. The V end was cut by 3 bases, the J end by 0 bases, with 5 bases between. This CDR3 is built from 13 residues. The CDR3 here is CASSPGLNTEAFF. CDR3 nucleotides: TGTGCCAGCTCACCCGGGTTGAACACTGAAGCTTTCTTT. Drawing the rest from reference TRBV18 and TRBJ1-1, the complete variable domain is NAGVMQNPRHLVRRRGQEARLRCSPMKGHSHVYWYRQLPEEGLKFMVYLQKENIIDESGMPKERFSAEFPKEGPSILRIQQVVRGDSAAYFCASSPGLNTEAFFGQGTRLTVV.

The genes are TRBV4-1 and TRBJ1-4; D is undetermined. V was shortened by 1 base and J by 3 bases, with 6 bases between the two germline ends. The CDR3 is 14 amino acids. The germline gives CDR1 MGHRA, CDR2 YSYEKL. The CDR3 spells CASSQVEANEKLFF. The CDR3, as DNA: TGCGCCAGCAGCCAAGTTGAGGCTAATGAAAAACTGTTTTTT.

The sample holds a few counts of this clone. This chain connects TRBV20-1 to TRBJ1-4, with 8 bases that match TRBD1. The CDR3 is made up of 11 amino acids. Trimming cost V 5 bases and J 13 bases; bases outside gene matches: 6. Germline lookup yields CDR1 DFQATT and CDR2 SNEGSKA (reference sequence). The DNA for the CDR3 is TGCAGTGCTGGCGGGGGACAGGTACTGTTTTTT. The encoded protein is CSAGGGQVLFF.

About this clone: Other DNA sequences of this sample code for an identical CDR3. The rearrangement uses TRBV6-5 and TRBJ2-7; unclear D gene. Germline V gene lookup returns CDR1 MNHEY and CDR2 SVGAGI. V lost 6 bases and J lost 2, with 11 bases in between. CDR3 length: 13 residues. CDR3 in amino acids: CASRPSGTYEQYF. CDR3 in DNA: TGTGCCAGCAGGCCCTCTGGAACCTACGAGCAGTACTTC.

The CDR3 here is CASSYRRGATDTQYF. CDR3 in DNA: TGTGCCAGCAGTTACCGGCGGGGGGCCACAGATACGCAGTATTTT. The J gene is TRBJ2-3, the V gene TRBV6-5; TRBD2 matches 8 bases. Germline CDR1 and CDR2: MNHEY and SVGAGI. The CDR3 is 15 residues long. V lost 2 bases to trimming and J lost 2 bases; unmatched junction nucleotides: 3.